This is a list of T cell receptor beta chains from one sample in a study of T cell repertoires in cytomegalovirus infection. Antigens for these TCRs are unknown. Via MiXCR, TCRdb re-called the reads, giving one row per CDR3 protein. Altogether just over 450,000 distinct CDR3 sequences are present, roughly 43% being singletons, with the ten largest covering roughly two fifths. The input for sequencing was cultured PBMCs, taken from culture after CMV antigen stimulation. Receptors originate from a human donor in good health (CMV status not recorded). Some clones in this sample may be carry-over from other donors' samples. The CDR3 runs from the conserved cysteine through the conserved F or W. D genes are given only for firm matches. Some rows mark clone size as missing; the rest say once, few, many or name a class of expanded clone.

TRBJ2-1 TRBV18 NA TRBD2 CASSIGMASGSSWNEQFF TGTGCCAGCTCAATTGGGATGGCTAGCGGGTCCTCCTGGAATGAGCAGTTCTTC
TRBJ2-7 TRBV7-8 many NA CASSSTAGTLSYEQYF TGTGCCAGCAGCTCAACCGCGGGGACACTCTCCTACGAGCAGTACTTC
TRBJ2-7 TRBV6-1 few TRBD2 CASRTGTSGISFYEQYF TGTGCCAGCAGAACCGGGACTAGCGGGATCAGCTTCTACGAGCAGTACTTC
TRBJ1-1 TRBV7-2 many NA CASSALGTDYTEAFF TGTGCCAGCAGCGCACTTGGGACGGATTACACTGAAGCTTTCTTT
TRBJ1-4 TRBV7-2 many TRBD1 CASSLAGQENEKLFF TGTGCCAGCAGCTTAGCGGGACAGGAGAATGAAAAACTGTTTTTT
TRBJ2-7 TRBV7-2 NA TRBD1 CASSFRDRGREQYF TGTGCCAGCAGCTTCCGGGACAGGGGGCGTGAGCAGTACTTC
TRBJ2-7 TRBV7-2 few NA CASSFGRVSYEQYF TGTGCCAGCAGCTTTGGGCGGGTTTCCTACGAGCAGTACTTC
TRBJ1-5 TRBV19 NA NA CASSPGITQPQHF TGTGCCAGTAGTCCGGGGATAACTCAGCCCCAGCATTTT
TRBJ1-1 TRBV12-3/TRBV12-4 NA NA CASMGAEAFF TGTGCCAGCATGGGTGCTGAAGCTTTCTTT
TRBJ2-5 TRBV6-1 NA NA CASSPGTGVTQYF TGTGCCAGCAGTCCCGGGACTGGAGTGACCCAGTACTTC
TRBJ2-3 TRBV12-3/TRBV12-4 NA NA CASSGMTDTQYF TGTGCCAGTTCGGGGATGACAGATACGCAGTATTTT
TRBJ2-7 TRBV6-2/TRBV6-3 NA NA CASSSRGRSYEQYF TGTGCCAGCAGTTCTCGGGGCCGATCCTACGAGCAGTACTTC
TRBJ2-1 TRBV28 NA NA CASSFGAGWDNEQFF TGTGCCAGCAGTTTTGGGGCAGGGTGGGACAATGAGCAGTTCTTC
TRBJ2-3 TRBV12-5 few NA CASGQGQGTDTQYF TGTGCTAGTGGCCAAGGACAAGGCACAGATACGCAGTATTTT
TRBJ2-7 TRBV19 NA NA CASRRSGSYEQYF TGTGCCAGCCGAAGAAGCGGATCCTACGAGCAGTACTTC
TRBJ2-1 TRBV6-2/TRBV6-3 NA TRBD2 CASSYSDLAGGIDEQFF TGTGCCAGCAGTTACTCCGATCTAGCGGGAGGTATCGATGAGCAGTTCTTC
TRBJ1-2 TRBV4-3 few NA CASSPQQWGRLNYGYTF TGCGCCAGCAGCCCCCAGCAGTGGGGGAGGCTCAACTATGGCTACACCTTC
TRBJ1-1 TRBV5-4 NA NA CASSPSQWTGEAFF TGTGCCAGCAGCCCGAGTCAGTGGACTGGGGAAGCTTTCTTT
TRBJ2-1 TRBV5-4 few TRBD2 CASSLAGGQYNEQFF TGTGCCAGCAGCTTAGCGGGAGGACAATACAATGAGCAGTTCTTC
TRBJ2-6 TRBV5-1 NA NA CASSLAGRRFSGANVLTF TGCGCCAGCAGCTTGGCGGGACGGAGATTCTCTGGGGCCAACGTCCTGACTTTC
TRBJ1-1 TRBV7-9 NA TRBD1 CASSYDRGDEAFF TGTGCCAGCAGCTACGACAGGGGCGATGAAGCTTTCTTT
TRBJ2-1 TRBV6-2/TRBV6-3 few NA CASINARRINEQFF TGTGCCAGCATCAACGCAAGGAGAATTAATGAGCAGTTCTTC
TRBJ2-5 TRBV7-2 NA TRBD1 CASSLYRGLGETQYF TGTGCCAGCAGCTTATACAGGGGTTTGGGAGAGACCCAGTACTTC
TRBJ1-6 TRBV7-6 few TRBD1 CASSTGRQGGSPLHF TGTGCCAGCAGCACCGGGAGACAGGGAGGTTCACCCCTCCACTTT
TRBJ2-3 TRBV6-6 NA TRBD1 CASRKRTGGRVDTQYF TGTGCCAGCCGAAAACGGACAGGGGGCAGGGTAGATACGCAGTATTTT
TRBJ2-7 TRBV7-2 NA NA CASSLSHGFGYEQYF TGTGCCAGCAGCTTATCACATGGATTCGGCTACGAGCAGTACTTC
TRBJ2-1 TRBV7-2 NA TRBD2 CASSFGLAGGNEQFF TGTGCCAGCAGCTTCGGGCTAGCGGGAGGGAATGAGCAGTTCTTC
TRBJ2-2 TRBV7-6 NA TRBD2 CASSLATSGANTGELFF TGTGCCAGCAGCTTAGCGACTAGCGGGGCGAACACCGGGGAGCTGTTTTTT
TRBJ2-2 TRBV12-3/TRBV12-4 NA NA CASSQTNTGELFF TGTGCCAGCAGTCAAACGAACACCGGGGAGCTGTTTTTT
TRBJ1-2 TRBV6-2/TRBV6-3 NA NA CASSYRTLPTGYTF TGTGCCAGCAGTTACCGGACACTACCTACGGGCTACACCTTC
TRBJ2-7 TRBV4-1 many TRBD1 CASSQDVSGQLSYEQYF TGCGCCAGCAGCCAAGATGTTTCGGGACAGCTGTCCTACGAGCAGTACTTC
TRBJ1-1 TRBV7-9 few NA CASSLSREVSTEAFF TGTGCCAGCAGCTTAAGCAGGGAGGTGAGCACTGAAGCTTTCTTT
TRBJ2-5 TRBV12-3/TRBV12-4 NA TRBD2 CASKTLAGGQETQYF TGTGCCAGCAAGACCCTAGCGGGGGGTCAAGAGACCCAGTACTTC
TRBJ2-7 TRBV7-2 few NA CASSLSGLEQYF TGTGCCAGCAGCTTGTCAGGGCTCGAGCAGTACTTC
TRBJ1-4 TRBV29-1 NA NA CSVVGSGMTGKLFF TGCAGCGTTGTAGGGTCGGGTATGACCGGAAAACTGTTTTTT
TRBJ2-5 TRBV5-1 few NA CASSLEGGPEETQYF TGCGCCAGCAGCTTGGAGGGGGGGCCTGAAGAGACCCAGTACTTC
TRBJ2-3 TRBV7-2 NA TRBD2 CASSLSGGVDTQYF TGTGCCAGCAGCTTGTCGGGAGGGGTAGATACGCAGTATTTT
TRBJ2-2 TRBV7-2 many NA CASRTGGDTGELFF TGTGCCAGCAGGACCGGGGGTGACACCGGGGAGCTGTTTTTT
TRBJ1-1 TRBV28 NA NA CASSFVQYRVGTEAFF TGTGCCAGCAGTTTCGTACAGTACAGGGTCGGCACTGAAGCTTTCTTT
TRBJ1-1 TRBV5-6 few TRBD1 CASSWMDRVIAEAFF TGTGCCAGCAGCTGGATGGACAGGGTTATCGCTGAAGCTTTCTTT
TRBJ2-5 TRBV7-8 few NA CASSLARTQQPAETQYF TGTGCCAGCAGCTTAGCAAGGACACAACAACCGGCAGAGACCCAGTACTTC
TRBJ2-7 TRBV7-8 NA NA CAAGDRDTGEQYF TGTGCCGCCGGGGACCGCGATACGGGGGAGCAGTACTTC
TRBJ2-7 TRBV6-6 NA NA CASSYSSPPYEQYF TGTGCCAGCAGTTACTCCTCGCCGCCTTACGAGCAGTACTTC
TRBJ1-5 TRBV4-1 few TRBD1 CASSQSPARGPQPQHF TGCGCCAGCAGCCAAAGTCCTGCCAGGGGGCCTCAGCCCCAGCATTTT
TRBJ2-2 TRBV7-2 NA NA CASSLYSQANTGELFF TGTGCCAGCAGCTTATACAGCCAGGCGAACACCGGGGAGCTGTTTTTT
TRBJ1-2 TRBV28 NA NA CASIAGALTNYGYTF TGTGCCAGCATCGCAGGGGCCCTTACTAACTATGGCTACACCTTC
TRBJ2-1 TRBV27 NA NA CASSFGTHNEQFF TGTGCCAGCAGTTTCGGAACTCACAATGAGCAGTTCTTC
TRBJ1-5 TRBV15 NA TRBD1 CATSRDNADRLFWNQPQHF TGTGCCACCAGCAGAGATAATGCGGACAGGCTCTTTTGGAATCAGCCCCAGCATTTT
TRBJ2-3 TRBV6-5 NA NA CASAVGGAGGDTQYF TGTGCCAGCGCTGTAGGGGGAGCGGGTGGGGATACGCAGTATTTT
TRBJ2-7 TRBV13 NA NA CASSLGGGAAYEQYF TGTGCCAGCAGCTTAGGTGGGGGCGCCGCCTACGAGCAGTACTTC
TRBJ1-5 TRBV6-6 few NA CASSGQRSNQPQHF TGTGCCAGCAGTGGCCAACGGAGCAATCAGCCCCAGCATTTT
TRBJ2-1 TRBV19 NA TRBD2 CASSITPPLAGGWYEQFF TGTGCCAGTAGTATAACCCCCCCTCTAGCGGGGGGTTGGTATGAGCAGTTCTTC
TRBJ2-2 TRBV6-2/TRBV6-3 NA NA CASSYPFLTHSNTGELFF TGTGCCAGCAGTTACCCATTCCTAACGCATTCGAACACCGGGGAGCTGTTTTTT
TRBJ1-1 TRBV20-1 few NA CSASGNTEAFF TGCAGCGCCTCAGGGAACACTGAAGCTTTCTTT
TRBJ2-7 TRBV23-1 NA TRBD1 CASSQSLVDPGQHYEQYF TGCGCCAGCAGTCAATCGTTGGTCGATCCGGGACAGCACTACGAGCAGTACTTC
TRBJ2-1 TRBV28 few NA CASSPALGVGRENEQFF TGTGCCAGCAGTCCCGCCCTAGGTGTTGGACGAGAGAATGAGCAGTTCTTC